The 12 T cell receptor beta chains presented below share a single source sample, sequenced in a study of blood T cell repertoires in COVID-19. Data came from immunoSEQ multiplex PCR; TCRdb stores just in-frame clones and leaves some out. The data hold over 55,000 clones, with roughly 87% observed a single time. The sample comprised peripheral blood. Receptors were obtained from an elderly woman with COVID-19, enrolled during active disease.

This clone was counted a single time. V and J are TRBV6-4 and TRBJ2-4; weak D call: TRBD1 (7 bases). The V end lost 3 bases, the J end lost 8 bases, and 17 bases lay between the germline ends. This CDR3 contains 15 residues. Germline-derived CDR1 and CDR2 are MRHNA and SNTAGT. CDR3 sequence reads: CASSDQSGGGYIQYF. The CDR3 nucleotides read TGTGCCAGCAGTGATCAATCAGGGGGAGGCTACATTCAGTACTTC.

The chain employs TRBV6-5 and TRBJ1-2, with D tentatively TRBD1 (5 bases). V gave up 5 bases and J gave up 0 bases, with 13 bases separating them. The CDR3 is 15 amino acids. Germline CDR1 MNHEY, CDR2 SVGAGI. This CDR3 reads CASSHRGKPNYGYTF. DNA of the CDR3: TGTGCCAGCAGTCACCGGGGGAAGCCTAACTATGGCTACACCTTC.

This chain joins TRBV4-2 and TRBJ2-7, with D possibly TRBD2 on 5 matching bases. The V and J ends lost 0 bases and 0 bases respectively, with 6 bases between them. Germline CDR1 and CDR2: LGHNA and YNFKEQ. This CDR3 has 14 residues. CDR3 nucleotides: TGTGCCAGCAGCCAAGATGGGAGCTCCTACGAGCAGTACTTC. Its protein is CASSQDGSSYEQYF.

The V and J genes are TRBV7-6 and TRBJ2-3, with D possibly being TRBD1 (5 bases). The germline CDR1 and CDR2 sequences are SGHVS and FNYEAQ. Trimming left V 5 bases short and J 0 bases short, with 18 bases between. This CDR3 is built from 17 residues. The CDR3 reads CASSPRSGRESTDTQYF. The CDR3 DNA follows: TGTGCCAGCAGCCCCCGGTCGGGCAGGGAAAGCACAGATACGCAGTATTTT.

The rearrangement uses TRBV5-6 and TRBJ2-7, with 14 bases matching TRBD2. V lost 4 bases, J lost 9 bases, and 6 bases stayed unmatched. CDR1 and CDR2 (germline): SGHDT, YYEEEE. This CDR3 has 14 residues. CDR3 nucleotides: TGTGCCAGCAGCCCCGGGACTAGCGGGAGTGGGCAGTACTTC. This codes for CASSPGTSGSGQYF.

The chain combines TRBV28 with TRBJ2-7, with TRBD1 matching 8 bases. Losses at the gene ends were 7 bases for V and 2 bases for J; bases not matched to a gene: 10. This CDR3 is built from 15 residues. Germline V gene lookup returns CDR1 MDHEN and CDR2 SYDVKM. CDR3 sequence reads: CASTPAGTGAYEQYF. The CDR3, as DNA: TGTGCCAGCACCCCCGCGGGGACAGGCGCCTACGAGCAGTACTTC.

The chain recombines TRBV27 with TRBJ2-6; TRBD1 matches 7 bases. Unmatched junction bases numbered 20, after V lost 5 bases and J lost 4 bases. The CDR3 runs to 20 residues. Germline assignment: CDR1 MNHEY and CDR2 SMNVEV (reference sequence). The CDR3 coding sequence is TGTGCCAGCAGTCCCCCCCTGAGACAGGGAACCTCTCCAGGGGCCAACGTCCTGACTTTC. Its protein product is CASSPPLRQGTSPGANVLTF.

The V and J genes are TRBV12-3 or TRBV12-4 and TRBJ2-5; tentative D call: TRBD2 (5 bases). There are 13 residues in the CDR3. Trimming pared 7 bases from V and 5 bases from J, leaving 14 bases between. The CDR3 DNA reads as TGTGCCAGCACCTACGGGGTTTGGGAGACCCAGTACTTC. It encodes CASTYGVWETQYF.

The chain couples TRBV5-1 to TRBJ2-5; 7 bases are shared with TRBD1. Germline V lookup: CDR1 SGHRS, CDR2 YFSETQ. This CDR3 contains 15 residues. V dropped 5 bases and J dropped 1; count of bases not matched to a gene: 8. The CDR3 nucleotides are TGCGCCAGCAGAGGCCTAGGGACAGCCCAAGAGACCCAGTACTTC. Translated: CASRGLGTAQETQYF.

The V gene is TRBV18, the J gene TRBJ1-4; 8 bases are a match to TRBD1. J lost 5 bases, V lost 6 bases, and 8 bases had no gene match. Germline-derived CDR1 and CDR2 are KGHSH and LQKENI. This CDR3 comprises 15 residues. CDR3 sequence (DNA): TGTGCCAGCTCGCTGGGGACAGGAGGAAATGAAAAACTGTTTTTT. Amino acids: CASSLGTGGNEKLFF.

V is TRBV30 and J is TRBJ2-6; D not resolved. The CDR3 loop spans 13 amino acids. The germline V and J ends were trimmed by 1 base and 4 bases, with 5 bases remaining between them. Germline values: CDR1 GTSNPN, CDR2 SVGIG (reference sequence). CDR3: CAWSAQGANVLTF. For the CDR3, the DNA is TGTGCCTGGAGTGCCCAGGGGGCCAACGTCCTGACTTTC.

The V call is TRBV5-5, the J call TRBJ1-4, with 9 bases identical to TRBD1. The V segment lost 4 bases and the J segment 8 bases; nucleotides outside the gene matches: 9. Looked up from germline, CDR1 is SGHKS and CDR2 is YYEKEE (reference sequence). The CDR3 loop spans 15 amino acids. In nucleotides, the CDR3 is TGTGCCAGCAGCGTGGGGACAGGGTTGGGAGAAAAACTGTTTTTT. This encodes CASSVGTGLGEKLFF.